This T cell receptor beta chain is drawn from a study of blood T cell dynamics during melanoma immunotherapy. Study-level background: Standard first-line treatment here was pembrolizumab or nivolumab plus ipilimumab in metastatic melanoma.

The time point here: pre-treatment baseline. The CDR3 runs to 14 residues. V gave up 7 bases and J gave up 3 bases, with 12 bases separating them. The germline gives CDR1 MDHEN, CDR2 SYDVKM. Produced via immunoSEQ multiplex PCR; TCRdb's table is partial and in-frame only. The data show approximately 25,000 clones, roughly nine tenths seen once. The rearrangement links TRBV28 to TRBJ1-4; D gene unclear. The source was blood, collected from a patient treated with checkpoint blockade. The clonotype originates from a human donor with melanoma. The CDR3 reads CASTAVGSNEKLFF. In DNA form, the CDR3 reads TGTGCCAGCACCGCCGTAGGATCTAATGAAAAACTGTTTTTT.